This T cell receptor beta chain comes out of a study of shared clonotypes between healthy human individuals. The study's findings and limits: Rarefaction showed sorted-subset sequencing was incomplete despite large depth.

This CDR3 comprises 11 residues. Trimming took off 1 base at V and 5 bases at J, with 6 bases between the two ends. Germline CDR1 and CDR2: GTSNPN and SVGIG (reference sequence). A deep-level run was used for the assay. The sorted-subset replicate PCRs were given around 0.2 ug DNA, which is some 29,000 T cell genomes. Libraries were prepared by immunoSEQ multiplex PCR; TCRdb keeps only in-frame clonotypes and omits some of them. This table holds 2 million or so clones, roughly 95% found once. Notes on this clone: Antigen specificity is unknown.

The receptor was derived from a man younger than 35 in good health. Sequences were obtained from naive CD4+ T cells sorted from blood. As for subset: CD45RA+ positively selected. The V and J genes are TRBV30 and TRBJ2-7; no clear D. Here the CDR3 DNA reads TGTGCCTGGAGTGCTAGGAACGAGCAGTACTTC. Translating gives CAWSARNEQYF.